The clone carrying this TCR beta chain was picked up one time. Its antigen is still unknown. These data are taken from a study of shared clonotypes between healthy human individuals. The overall study: For every donor, three CD4 naive, three CD4 memory, two CD8 naive and one CD8 memory plates were used. General study results and limits: The sampled material consisted only of blood, and tissue repertoires are likely to differ.

The assay was carried out at the deep level. Repertoires were generated with immunoSEQ multiplex PCR, while TCRdb's copy carries only in-frame clones and drops some. In the table there are about 2.4 million clones, approximately 94% of which are singletons. The germline V gene has CDR1 SGHTA and CDR2 FQGTGA. V dropped 5 bases and J dropped 7; count of bases not matched to a gene: 3. The CDR3 extends over 13 amino acids. A CD45RA-negative memory subset and a CD45RA+ naive subset were separated from the CD4+ cells. Material for sequencing was naive CD4+ T cells sorted from blood. The subset: CD45RA+ positively selected. This chain joins TRBV7-3 and TRBJ2-5, with 11 bases lining up with TRBD2. This receptor was taken from a young man in good health. CDR3 region: CASSPGTSGTQYF. The CDR3 DNA reads TGTGCCAGCAGCCCCGGGACTAGCGGGACCCAGTACTTC.